The 19 T cell receptor beta chains given below trace back to one sample, sequenced in a study of cytomegalovirus exposure and HLA in healthy donors (dated by TCRdb to 2015 to 2018). Library generation was performed with the immunoSEQ multiplex PCR assay. A mixture of 60 forward primers for TCR Vbeta segments and 13 reverse primers for TCR Jbeta segments was used in the multiplex PCR. This immuneACCESS table, as held by TCRdb, lists in-frame sequences with V and J called but not all clones. Of the missing ones, under half trace to an unresolved V gene in checked studies; the others have no known cause. The sample yields some 120,000 clones; roughly 62% were counted once. Of the sample, 1.6% falls within the top ten clones. The sequencing sample was made of PBMCs. Every receptor here comes from a man aged 30 to 39 in good health and CMV-seropositive.

The chain recombines TRBV7-6 with TRBJ2-7, with TRBD2 matching 7 bases. The germline gives CDR1 SGHVS, CDR2 FNYEAQ. CDR3 length: 16 residues. Trimming removed 1 base from V and 5 bases from J; junction bases left unmatched: 11. For the CDR3, the DNA is TGTGCCAGCAGCTTAGTACCTAGCGGAGCCCCCCACGAGCAGTACTTC. Residues: CASSLVPSGAPHEQYF.

This clone was detected a few times. The chain carries TRBV18 and TRBJ2-1; TRBD2 matches 10 bases. CDR1 KGHSH and CDR2 LQKENI come from the germline V gene. This CDR3 spans 15 amino acids. The V and J ends lost 1 base and 4 bases, in that order; junction bases with no gene match: 1. CDR3 sequence (DNA): TGTGCCAGCTCACCACGACTAGCGGGTTACAATGAGCAGTTCTTC. It codes for CASSPRLAGYNEQFF.

This sequence joins TRBV5-6 and TRBJ2-5; 7 positions match TRBD1. The germline gives CDR1 SGHDT, CDR2 YYEEEE. CDR3 length: 15 residues. The V gene end was trimmed by 0 bases and the J gene end by 0 bases; junction bases not matched to a gene: 2. CDR3 sequence reads: CASSLGQGHQETQYF. DNA for the CDR3: TGTGCCAGCAGCTTGGGACAGGGCCACCAAGAGACCCAGTACTTC.

The chain joins TRBV9 to TRBJ2-2; D possibly corresponds to TRBD1 (6 bases). The germline V gene has CDR1 SGDLS and CDR2 YYNGEE. The CDR3 is 16 amino acids. Trimming cost V 0 bases and J 5 bases, with 14 bases left between them. CDR3 sequence: CASSVAAQGRTGELFF. The CDR3 bases are TGTGCCAGCAGCGTAGCTGCCCAGGGGCGGACCGGGGAGCTGTTTTTT.

This clone was recorded a few times. The chain couples TRBV7-3 to TRBJ2-3, with 7 positions matching TRBD2. This CDR3 is built from 12 residues. CDR1 is SGHTA and CDR2 is FQGTGA in the germline V gene. J was trimmed by 8 bases and V by 5 bases; bases with no gene match: 4. DNA for the CDR3: TGTGCCAGCAGCCCCCCGGGGGGTACGCAGTATTTT. Encoded protein: CASSPPGGTQYF.

The J gene is TRBJ2-6, the V gene TRBV19, with a tentative D call TRBD1 (6 bases). CDR3 length equals 16 residues. Trimming removed 5 bases from V and 0 bases from J, with 11 bases in between. Germline CDR1 is LNHDA and CDR2 is SQIVND (reference sequence). CDR3: CASSVSDSSGANVLTF. The CDR3 DNA reads as TGTGCCAGTAGTGTATCGGACAGCTCTGGGGCCAACGTCCTGACTTTC.

The sample holds a few counts of this clone. The chain combines TRBV19 with TRBJ1-5, with D unresolved. There are 12 residues in the CDR3. Trimming removed 5 bases at V and 3 bases at J, with 5 bases between. CDR1 LNHDA and CDR2 SQIVND come from the germline V gene (reference sequence). CDR3 residues: CASSVYNQPQHF. The CDR3 DNA follows: TGTGCCAGTAGTGTCTACAATCAGCCCCAGCATTTT.

The chain recombines TRBV5-1 with TRBJ2-1, with 14 bases fitting TRBD2. J was trimmed by 8 bases and V by 0 bases; bases with no gene match: 1. The CDR3 is 15 amino acids. Germline V gene data show CDR1 as SGHRS and CDR2 as YFSETQ. The DNA for the CDR3 is TGCGCCAGCAGCTTGGGGACTAGCGGGAGGCATGAGCAGTTCTTC. Amino acids: CASSLGTSGRHEQFF.

This clone was seen only a few times. This chain joins TRBV28 and TRBJ2-3; possibly TRBD2 for D (5 bases). V lost 3 bases and J lost 2, with 15 bases in between. Per the germline V gene, CDR1 is MDHEN and CDR2 is SYDVKM. This CDR3 region has 16 residues. The CDR3 region has the DNA TGTGCCAGCAGTTTGCTGGAGGACCTAAACACAGATACGCAGTATTTT. Translating gives CASSLLEDLNTDTQYF.

This clone was seen a handful of times. The gene calls are TRBV4-1 and TRBJ2-7, with D perhaps matching TRBD1 (5 bases). This CDR3 comprises 18 residues. Trimming took off 1 base at V and 0 bases at J, with 19 bases between the two ends. CDR1 and CDR2 from the germline V gene are MGHRA and YSYEKL. The DNA of the CDR3 is TGCGCCAGCAGCCAAGCACTTTATAGGGGTCCGAGCTCCTACGAGCAGTACTTC. It translates to CASSQALYRGPSSYEQYF.

The chain uses TRBV9 and TRBJ2-1; 9 bases map to TRBD2. The CDR3 covers 15 residues. V trimming: 3 bases; J trimming: 5 bases; junction bases outside the gene matches: 6. CDR1 and CDR2 (germline): SGDLS, YYNGEE. CDR3 in DNA: TGTGCCAGCAGCGGGCTAGCGGGGCCGAACAATGAGCAGTTCTTC. It is translated as CASSGLAGPNNEQFF. The full variable domain, in which reference TRBV9 and TRBJ2-1 provide the parts outside the CDR3, is DSGVTQTPKHLITATGQRVTLRCSPRSGDLSVYWYQQSLDQGLQFLIQYYNGEERAKGNILERFSAQQFPDLHSELNLSSLELGDSALYFCASSGLAGPNNEQFFGPGTRLTVL.

The chain recombines TRBV5-4 with TRBJ1-1; the match to TRBD1 covers 8 bases. The CDR3 totals 15 residues. V lost 3 bases and J lost 3; bases outside the gene matches: 7. Germline V CDR1 and CDR2: SGHNT, YYREEE (reference sequence). The CDR3 region has the DNA TGTGCCAGCAGCTCCCCGGACAGGGAGGACACTGAAGCTTTCTTT. This sequence encodes CASSSPDREDTEAFF.

A few counts support this clone. The chain uses TRBV9 and TRBJ1-2; tentatively, D is TRBD1 (6 bases). The CDR3 has 17 amino acids. Trimming took off 2 bases at V and 5 bases at J, with 22 bases between the two ends. Germline CDR1 reads SGDLS; CDR2 reads YYNGEE. In DNA, the CDR3 is TGTGCCAGCAGCGTTACCTCCAGGGGAGCCCTGGATTATGGCTACACCTTC. Protein sequence: CASSVTSRGALDYGYTF.

The genes are TRBV5-1 and TRBJ1-4; D is unresolved. Germline CDR1 reads SGHRS; CDR2 reads YFSETQ. Between the trimmed V and J ends, which lost 0 bases and 0 bases, there was a span of 6 bases. This CDR3 has 15 amino acids. The CDR3 nucleotides are TGCGCCAGCAGCTTGGCCGGGACAACTAATGAAAAACTGTTTTTT. It encodes CASSLAGTTNEKLFF.

J is TRBJ2-5 and V is TRBV27; the match to TRBD2 covers 7 bases. Germline V gene data show CDR1 as MNHEY and CDR2 as SMNVEV (reference sequence). The CDR3 is 14 residues long. The V segment lost 8 bases and the J segment 5 bases; nucleotides outside the gene matches: 11. The CDR3 here is CASRPGGSGETQYF. The CDR3 coding sequence is TGTGCCAGCCGCCCGGGCGGGAGCGGGGAGACCCAGTACTTC.

J is TRBJ1-2 and V is TRBV7-9; no firm D call. V lost 5 bases to trimming and J lost 4 bases, with 17 bases between them. Germline V gene lookup returns CDR1 SEHNR and CDR2 FQNEAQ (reference sequence). The length of the CDR3 is 15 residues. The CDR3 loop is CASSHGRSRGYGYTF. CDR3 DNA sequence: TGTGCCAGCAGCCATGGCCGGAGTCGTGGCTATGGCTACACCTTC. The entire variable domain, with the rest obtained from reference TRBV7-9 and TRBJ1-2, is as follows: DTGVSQNPRHKITKRGQNVTFRCDPISEHNRLYWYRQTLGQGPEFLTYFQNEAQLEKSRLLSDRFSAERPKGSFSTLEIQRTEQGDSAMYLCASSHGRSRGYGYTFGSGTRLTVV.

V usage is TRBV13 and J usage is TRBJ2-6, with 8 nucleotides matching TRBD1. V shed 6 bases and J 0 bases; nucleotides not matched to a gene: 7. The germline gives CDR1 PRHDT, CDR2 FYEKMQ (reference sequence). CDR3 size: 17 residues. The CDR3 loop reads CASSPQGVSSGANVLTF. DNA for the CDR3: TGTGCCAGCAGTCCACAGGGGGTTAGCTCTGGGGCCAACGTCCTGACTTTC.

This sequence joins TRBV5-1 and TRBJ2-7; 7 nucleotides line up with TRBD1. This CDR3 contains 15 residues. Germline CDR1 and CDR2: SGHRS and YFSETQ. V shed 0 bases and J 3 bases; nucleotides not matched to a gene: 6. The CDR3 sequence: CASSLALQGIYEQYF. The CDR3 DNA sequence: TGCGCCAGCAGCTTGGCTTTACAGGGGATCTACGAGCAGTACTTC.

The rearrangement uses TRBV11-3 and TRBJ2-5, with D unresolved. V lost 3 bases to trimming and J lost 2 bases, with 16 bases between them. The CDR3 covers 16 residues. Germline assignment: CDR1 SGHNT and CDR2 YENEEA. CDR3 coding DNA: TGTGCCAGCAGCTTGGGCGACGGAAACGTACAAGAGACCCAGTACTTC. This gives the protein CASSLGDGNVQETQYF.